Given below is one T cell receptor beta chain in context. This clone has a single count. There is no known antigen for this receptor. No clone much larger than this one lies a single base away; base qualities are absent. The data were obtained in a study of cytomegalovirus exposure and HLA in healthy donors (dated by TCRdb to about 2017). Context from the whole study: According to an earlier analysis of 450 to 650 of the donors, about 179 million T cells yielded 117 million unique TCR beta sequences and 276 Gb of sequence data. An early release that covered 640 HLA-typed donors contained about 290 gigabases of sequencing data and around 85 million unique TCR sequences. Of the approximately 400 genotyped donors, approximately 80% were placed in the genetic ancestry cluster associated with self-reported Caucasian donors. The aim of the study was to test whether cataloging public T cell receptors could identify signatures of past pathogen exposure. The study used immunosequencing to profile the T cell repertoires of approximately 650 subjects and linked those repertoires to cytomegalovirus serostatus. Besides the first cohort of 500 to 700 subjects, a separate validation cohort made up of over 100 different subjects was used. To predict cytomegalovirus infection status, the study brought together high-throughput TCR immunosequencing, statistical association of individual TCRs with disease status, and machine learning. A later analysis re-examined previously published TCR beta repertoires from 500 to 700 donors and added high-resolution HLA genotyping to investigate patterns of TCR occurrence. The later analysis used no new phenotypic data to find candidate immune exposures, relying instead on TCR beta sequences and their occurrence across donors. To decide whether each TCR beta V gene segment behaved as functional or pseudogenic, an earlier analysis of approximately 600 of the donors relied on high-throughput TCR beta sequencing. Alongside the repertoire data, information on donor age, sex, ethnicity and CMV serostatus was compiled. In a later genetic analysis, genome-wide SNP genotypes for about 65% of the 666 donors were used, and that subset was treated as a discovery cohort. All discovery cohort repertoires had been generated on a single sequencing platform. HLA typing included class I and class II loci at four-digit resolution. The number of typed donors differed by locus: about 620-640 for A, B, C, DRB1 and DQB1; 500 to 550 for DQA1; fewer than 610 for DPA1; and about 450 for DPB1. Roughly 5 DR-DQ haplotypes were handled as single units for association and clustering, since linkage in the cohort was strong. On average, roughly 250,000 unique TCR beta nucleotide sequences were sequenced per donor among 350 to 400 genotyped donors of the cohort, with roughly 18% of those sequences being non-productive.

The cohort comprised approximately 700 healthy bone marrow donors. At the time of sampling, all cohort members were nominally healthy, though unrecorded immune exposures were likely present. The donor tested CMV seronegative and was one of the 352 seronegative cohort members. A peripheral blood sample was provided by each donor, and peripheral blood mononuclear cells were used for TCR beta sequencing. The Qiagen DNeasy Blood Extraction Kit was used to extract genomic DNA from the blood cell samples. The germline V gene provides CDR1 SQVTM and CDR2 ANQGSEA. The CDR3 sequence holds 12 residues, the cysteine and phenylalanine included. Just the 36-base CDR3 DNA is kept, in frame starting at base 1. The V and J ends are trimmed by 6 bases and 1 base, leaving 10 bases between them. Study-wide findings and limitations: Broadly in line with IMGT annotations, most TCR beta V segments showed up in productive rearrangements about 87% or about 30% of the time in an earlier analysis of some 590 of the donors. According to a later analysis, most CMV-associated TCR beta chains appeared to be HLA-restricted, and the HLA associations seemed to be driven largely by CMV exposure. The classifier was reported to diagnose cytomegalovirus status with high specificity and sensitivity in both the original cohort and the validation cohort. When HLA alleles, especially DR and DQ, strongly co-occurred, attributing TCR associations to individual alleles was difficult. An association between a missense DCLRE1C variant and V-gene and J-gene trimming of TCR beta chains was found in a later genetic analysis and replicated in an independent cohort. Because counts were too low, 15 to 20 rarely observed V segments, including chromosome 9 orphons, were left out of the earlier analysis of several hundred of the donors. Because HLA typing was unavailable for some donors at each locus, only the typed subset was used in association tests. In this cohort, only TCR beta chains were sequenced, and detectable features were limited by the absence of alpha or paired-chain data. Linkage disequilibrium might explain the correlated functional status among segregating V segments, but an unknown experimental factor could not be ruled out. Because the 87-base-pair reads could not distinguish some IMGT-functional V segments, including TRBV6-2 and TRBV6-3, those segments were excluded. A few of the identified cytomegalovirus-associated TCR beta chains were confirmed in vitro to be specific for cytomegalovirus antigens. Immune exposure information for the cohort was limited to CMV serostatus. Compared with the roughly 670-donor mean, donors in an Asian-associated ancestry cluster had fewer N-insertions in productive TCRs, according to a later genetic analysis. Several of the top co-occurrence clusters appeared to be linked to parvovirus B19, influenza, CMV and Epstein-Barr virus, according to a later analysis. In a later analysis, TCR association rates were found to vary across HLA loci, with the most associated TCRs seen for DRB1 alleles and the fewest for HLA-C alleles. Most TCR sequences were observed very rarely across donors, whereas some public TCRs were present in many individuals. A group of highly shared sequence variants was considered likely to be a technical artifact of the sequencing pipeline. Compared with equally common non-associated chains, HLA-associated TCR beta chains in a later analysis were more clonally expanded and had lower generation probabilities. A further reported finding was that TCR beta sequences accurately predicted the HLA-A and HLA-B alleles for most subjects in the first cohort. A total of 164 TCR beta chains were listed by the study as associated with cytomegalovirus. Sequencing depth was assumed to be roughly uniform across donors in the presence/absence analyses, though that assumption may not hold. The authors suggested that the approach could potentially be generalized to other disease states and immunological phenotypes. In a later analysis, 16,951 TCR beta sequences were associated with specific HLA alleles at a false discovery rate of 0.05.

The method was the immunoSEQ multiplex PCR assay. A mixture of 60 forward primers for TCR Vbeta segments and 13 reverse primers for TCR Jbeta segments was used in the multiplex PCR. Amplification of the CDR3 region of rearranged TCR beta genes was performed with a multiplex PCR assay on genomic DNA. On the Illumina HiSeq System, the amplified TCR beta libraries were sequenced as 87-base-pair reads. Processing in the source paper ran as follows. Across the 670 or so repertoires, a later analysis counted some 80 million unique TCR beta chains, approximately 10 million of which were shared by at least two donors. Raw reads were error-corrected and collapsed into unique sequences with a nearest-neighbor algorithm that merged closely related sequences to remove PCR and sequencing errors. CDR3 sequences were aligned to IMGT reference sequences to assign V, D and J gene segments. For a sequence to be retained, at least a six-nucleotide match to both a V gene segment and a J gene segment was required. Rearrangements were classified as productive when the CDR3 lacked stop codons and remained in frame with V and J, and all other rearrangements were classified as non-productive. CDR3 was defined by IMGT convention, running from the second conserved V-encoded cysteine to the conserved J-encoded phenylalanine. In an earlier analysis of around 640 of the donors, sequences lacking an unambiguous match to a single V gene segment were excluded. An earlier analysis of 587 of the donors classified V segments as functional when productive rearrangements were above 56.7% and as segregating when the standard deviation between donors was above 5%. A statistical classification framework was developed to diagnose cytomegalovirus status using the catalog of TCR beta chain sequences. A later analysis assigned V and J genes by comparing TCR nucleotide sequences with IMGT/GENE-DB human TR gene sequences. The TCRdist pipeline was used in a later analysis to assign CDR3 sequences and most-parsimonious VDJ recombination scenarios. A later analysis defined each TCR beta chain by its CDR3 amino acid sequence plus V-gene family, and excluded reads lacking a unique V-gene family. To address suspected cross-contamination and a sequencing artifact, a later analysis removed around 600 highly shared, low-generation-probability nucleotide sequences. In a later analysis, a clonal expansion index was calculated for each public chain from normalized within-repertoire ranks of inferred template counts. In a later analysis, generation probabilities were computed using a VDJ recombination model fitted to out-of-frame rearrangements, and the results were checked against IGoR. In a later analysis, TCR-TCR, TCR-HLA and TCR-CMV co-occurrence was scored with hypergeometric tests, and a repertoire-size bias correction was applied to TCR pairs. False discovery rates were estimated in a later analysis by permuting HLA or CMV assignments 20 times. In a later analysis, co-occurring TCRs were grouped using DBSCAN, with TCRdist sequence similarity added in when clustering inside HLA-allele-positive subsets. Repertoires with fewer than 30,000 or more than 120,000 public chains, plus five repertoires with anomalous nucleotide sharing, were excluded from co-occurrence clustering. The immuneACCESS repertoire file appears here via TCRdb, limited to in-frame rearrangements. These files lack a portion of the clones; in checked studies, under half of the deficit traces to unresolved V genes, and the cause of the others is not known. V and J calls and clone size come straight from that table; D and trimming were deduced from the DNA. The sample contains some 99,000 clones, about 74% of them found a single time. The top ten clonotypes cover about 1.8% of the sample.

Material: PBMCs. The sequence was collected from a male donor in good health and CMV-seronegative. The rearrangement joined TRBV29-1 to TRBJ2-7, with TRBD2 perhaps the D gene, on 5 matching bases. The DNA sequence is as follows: TGCAGCGTCGCCGGGAATTCCTACGAGCAGTACTTC. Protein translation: CSVAGNSYEQYF.